This T cell receptor (beta chain) was documented in a study of robustness of blood B and T cell sequencing (dated by TCRdb to between 2017 and 2018). General notes on the study: The goal of the study was to find out how much peripheral blood is required to reliably describe the TCRbeta and IgG repertoires of an individual. In each of the roughly ten independently drawn blood samples, both the TCRbeta and the IgG repertoires were quantified. Two replicate TCRbeta cDNA libraries were prepared from one shared RNA pool from a single 10 ml draw, serving as technical replicates.

Findings and caveats that apply to the study as a whole: Evidence of cross-contamination, likely caused by batch processing, was seen in one pair of TCRbeta libraries, and the UMI-sequence pairs shared between the two libraries were removed. Because EDTA tubes had to be fractionated immediately, the use of EDTA tubes in multi-site collections was limited. Across technical replicate libraries, 90% to 95% of the top 10,000 TCRbeta clonotypes in one library were also found in the other. When 3 or 4 tubes (about 26-40 ml blood) were combined, saturation was approached in coverage of the top 10,000 TCRbeta clonotypes. The 1,000 most abundant TCRbeta clonotypes from the pooled draws were found in every single 10 ml sample. Pooling tubes did not make the overlap of rare TCRbeta clonotypes any better, which implies that much larger blood volumes would be needed to capture those rare clonotypes. A full plateau was not reached by TCRbeta rarefaction curves, suggesting under-sequencing or many low-abundance clonotypes.

On this clonotype itself: No antigen is known for it. Per-nucleotide qualities are absent, and no much larger clonotype sits a single base away.

Libraries came from PCR. TCRdb lists the instrument as Illumina MiSeq. cDNA was synthesized with SMARTScribe reverse transcriptase and a 5' template-switch oligo that added a universal priming site. The template-switch oligo carried a 12-nucleotide random unique molecular identifier (UMI) that tagged each cDNA molecule. During reverse transcription, chain-specific reverse primers targeted TCRbeta transcripts. Uracil DNA glycosylase treatment removed residual template-switch adapters, and cDNA was purified with a Qiagen MinElute kit. The first PCR ran for roughly 20 cycles with KAPA HiFi HotStart ReadyMix and step-out primers, divided among four 50 microliter reactions. Products of the first-round PCR were gel-purified before additional amplification. Illumina Nextera adapters were attached in a second roughly 8-cycle PCR, after which libraries were purified and pooled. The UMI barcode for each TCRbeta molecule was captured by a 50-nucleotide 5' read. Per the source publication's procedure: Reads were grouped by UMI into consensus reads using the MIGEC toolkit. PEAR was used to merge forward and reverse consensus reads, producing the final reads. A custom decontamination script removed identical UMI-sequence pairs shared across libraries, treating them as cross-sample contamination. V(D)J assignment and CDR3 extraction were performed with MIGMAP, a wrapper around IgBLAST. A TCR clonotype was defined as sharing the same V gene, J gene and CDR3 amino acid sequence, and CDR1 and CDR2 were not sequenced. TCRdb applied fastp at Q25 and MiXCR to the public reads, then kept only in-frame beta chains. Every distinct CDR3 protein forms one entry, paired with its most common genes and DNA. The V and J calls reflect TCRdb's pipeline rather than the authors' work. The table for this sample lists over 3,500 distinct CDR3 sequences; around 50% of them were counted only once. 24% of the sample belongs to the ten largest clones.

TCRbeta repertoires were quantified from mRNA rather than genomic DNA, which captures expressed receptors. Buffy coat leukocytes were collected into Trizol, and RNA was extracted with the Direct-zol RNA MiniPrep Plus kit without cell sorting. To separate plasma, buffy coat and red blood cells, EDTA blood tubes were immediately centrifuged at 4 degrees C. Sequences were obtained from peripheral blood. The origin of this receptor is a human donor in good health.

Read as DNA, the sequence is TGTGCCAGCACTCCAAGGACAGGGAGCACAGATACGCAGTATTTT. Translation gives CASTPRTGSTDTQYF. Recombination linked TRBV5-6 to TRBJ2-3; TRBD1 fits 8 bases in the junction. V trim: 6 bases; J trim: 0 bases; unmatched bases: 6. The CDR3 covers 15 residues, taking in both the cysteine and the phenylalanine. Just the 45-base CDR3 DNA is kept, in frame starting at base 1. CDR1 is given as SGHDT and CDR2 as YYEEEE, both from the germline V gene.